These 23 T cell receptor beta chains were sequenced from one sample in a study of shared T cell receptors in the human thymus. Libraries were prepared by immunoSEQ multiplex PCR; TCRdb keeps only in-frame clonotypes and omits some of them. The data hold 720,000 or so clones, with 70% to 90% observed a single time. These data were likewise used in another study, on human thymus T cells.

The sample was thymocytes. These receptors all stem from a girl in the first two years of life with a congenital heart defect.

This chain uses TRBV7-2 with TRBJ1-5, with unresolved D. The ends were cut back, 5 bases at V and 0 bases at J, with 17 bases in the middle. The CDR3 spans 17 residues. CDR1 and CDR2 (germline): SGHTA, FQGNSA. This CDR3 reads CASSHRHGKYSNQPQHF. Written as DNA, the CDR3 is TGTGCCAGCAGCCATCGACATGGAAAATATAGCAATCAGCCCCAGCATTTT. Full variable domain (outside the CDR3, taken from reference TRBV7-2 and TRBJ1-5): GAGVSQSPSNKVTEKGKDVELRCDPISGHTALYWYRQSLGQGLEFLIYFQGNSAPDKSGLPSDRFSAERTGGSVSTLTIQRTQQEDSAVYLCASSHRHGKYSNQPQHFGDGTRLSIL.

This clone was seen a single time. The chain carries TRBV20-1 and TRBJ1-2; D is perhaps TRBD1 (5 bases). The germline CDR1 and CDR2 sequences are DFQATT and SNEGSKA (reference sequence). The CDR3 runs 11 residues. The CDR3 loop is CRGPRHIGYTF. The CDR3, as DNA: TGCAGGGGGCCGCGGCATATTGGCTACACCTTC.

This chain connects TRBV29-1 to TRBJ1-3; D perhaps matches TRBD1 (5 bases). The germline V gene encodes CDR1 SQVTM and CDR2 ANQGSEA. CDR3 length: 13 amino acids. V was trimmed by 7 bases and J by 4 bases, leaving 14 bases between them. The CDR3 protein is CSALRSGGNTIYF. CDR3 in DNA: TGCAGCGCTCTCCGATCAGGGGGAAACACCATATATTTT.

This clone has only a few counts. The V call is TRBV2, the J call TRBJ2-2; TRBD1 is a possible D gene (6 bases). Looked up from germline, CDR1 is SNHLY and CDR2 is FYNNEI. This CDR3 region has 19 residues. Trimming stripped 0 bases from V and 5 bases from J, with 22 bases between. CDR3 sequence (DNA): TGTGCCAGCAGTGAAGCGCGGGTCTACAGGGACGAGGAGACCGGGGAGCTGTTTTTT. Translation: CASSEARVYRDEETGELFF.

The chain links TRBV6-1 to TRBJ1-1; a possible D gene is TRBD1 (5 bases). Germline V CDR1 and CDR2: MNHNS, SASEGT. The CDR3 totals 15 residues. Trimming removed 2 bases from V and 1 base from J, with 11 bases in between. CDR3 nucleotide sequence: TGTGCCAGCAGTGAATCAAAGGGGCCGAACACTGAAGCTTTCTTT. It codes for CASSESKGPNTEAFF.

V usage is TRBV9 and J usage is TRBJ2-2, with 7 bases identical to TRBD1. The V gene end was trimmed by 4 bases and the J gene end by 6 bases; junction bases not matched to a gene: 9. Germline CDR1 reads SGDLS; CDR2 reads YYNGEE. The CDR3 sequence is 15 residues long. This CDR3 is CASSSLGTEPGELFF. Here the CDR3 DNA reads TGTGCCAGCAGCTCCCTAGGGACAGAACCCGGGGAGCTGTTTTTT.

CDR3 in amino acids: CASSDWAVPGELFF. CDR3 DNA sequence: TGTGCCAGCAGTGATTGGGCAGTACCCGGGGAGCTGTTTTTT. The chain couples TRBV6-1 to TRBJ2-2; no firm D call. The V gene's germline CDR1 is MNHNS and CDR2 SASEGT. The CDR3 length is 14 residues. V shed 3 bases and J shed 6 bases, with 11 bases lying between them.

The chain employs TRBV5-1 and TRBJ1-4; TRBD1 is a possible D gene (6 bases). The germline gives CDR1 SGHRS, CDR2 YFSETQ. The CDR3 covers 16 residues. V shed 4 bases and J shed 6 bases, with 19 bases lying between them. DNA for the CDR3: TGCGCCAGCAGCCATTGGGTCGGGGGGCCGGATGAAAAACTGTTTTTT. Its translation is CASSHWVGGPDEKLFF. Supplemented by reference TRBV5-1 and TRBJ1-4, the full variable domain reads KAGVTQTPRYLIKTRGQQVTLSCSPISGHRSVSWYQQTPGQGLQFLFEYFSETQRNKGNFPGRFSGRQFSNSRSEMNVSTLELGDSALYLCASSHWVGGPDEKLFFGSGTQLSVL.

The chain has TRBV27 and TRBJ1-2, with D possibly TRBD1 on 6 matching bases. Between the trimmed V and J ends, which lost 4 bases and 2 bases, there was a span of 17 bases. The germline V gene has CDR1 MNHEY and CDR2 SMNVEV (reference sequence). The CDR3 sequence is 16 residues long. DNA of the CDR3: TGTGCCAGCAGTTATGTCAGGGGCTCACTCAACTATGGCTACACCTTC. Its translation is CASSYVRGSLNYGYTF.

The CDR3 DNA reads as TGTGCCAGCAGTGAATCCGCCGGCACTGAAGCTTTCTTT. This gives the protein CASSESAGTEAFF. The rearrangement links TRBV25-1 to TRBJ1-1; D uncertain. Between the trimmed V and J ends, which lost 1 base and 4 bases, there was a span of 7 bases. This CDR3 region has 13 residues. CDR1 MGHDK and CDR2 SYGVNS come from the germline V gene.

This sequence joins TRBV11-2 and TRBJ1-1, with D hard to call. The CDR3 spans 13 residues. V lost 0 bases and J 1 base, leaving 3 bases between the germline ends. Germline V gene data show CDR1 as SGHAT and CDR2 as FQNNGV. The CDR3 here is CASSLDKNTEAFF. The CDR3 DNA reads TGTGCCAGCAGCTTAGATAAGAACACTGAAGCTTTCTTT.

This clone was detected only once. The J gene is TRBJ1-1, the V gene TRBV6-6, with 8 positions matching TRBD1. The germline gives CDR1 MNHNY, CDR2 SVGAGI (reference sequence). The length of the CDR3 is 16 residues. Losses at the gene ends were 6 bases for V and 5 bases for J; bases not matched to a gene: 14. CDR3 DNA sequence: TGTGCCAGCAGACATCCCCAGAGACAGGGGTGGACTGAAGCTTTCTTT. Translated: CASRHPQRQGWTEAFF.

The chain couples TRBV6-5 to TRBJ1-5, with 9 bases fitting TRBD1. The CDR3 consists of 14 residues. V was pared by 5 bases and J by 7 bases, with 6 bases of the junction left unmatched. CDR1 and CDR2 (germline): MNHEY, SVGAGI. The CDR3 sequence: CASSPGTGFQPQHF. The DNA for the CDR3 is TGTGCCAGCAGTCCCGGGACAGGGTTCCAGCCCCAGCATTTT.

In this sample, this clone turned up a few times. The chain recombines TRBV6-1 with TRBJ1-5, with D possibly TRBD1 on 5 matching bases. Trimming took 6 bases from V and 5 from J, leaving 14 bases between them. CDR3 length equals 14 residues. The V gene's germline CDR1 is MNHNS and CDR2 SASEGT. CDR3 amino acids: CASRSGGGDQPQHF. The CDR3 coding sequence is TGTGCCAGCAGGTCCGGGGGAGGAGATCAGCCCCAGCATTTT.

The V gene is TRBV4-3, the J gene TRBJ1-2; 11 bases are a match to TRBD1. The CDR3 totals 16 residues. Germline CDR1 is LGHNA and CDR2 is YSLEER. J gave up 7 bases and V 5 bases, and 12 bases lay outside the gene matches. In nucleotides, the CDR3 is TGCGCCAGCAGCTCTGATCGATCCGGGACAGGGGGTGGCTACACCTTC. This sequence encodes CASSSDRSGTGGGYTF.

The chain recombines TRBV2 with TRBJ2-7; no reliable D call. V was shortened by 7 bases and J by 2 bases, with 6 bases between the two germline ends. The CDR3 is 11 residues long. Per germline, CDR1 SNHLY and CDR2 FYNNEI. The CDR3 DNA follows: TGTGCCAGCACTAACCCCTACGAGCAGTACTTC. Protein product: CASTNPYEQYF.

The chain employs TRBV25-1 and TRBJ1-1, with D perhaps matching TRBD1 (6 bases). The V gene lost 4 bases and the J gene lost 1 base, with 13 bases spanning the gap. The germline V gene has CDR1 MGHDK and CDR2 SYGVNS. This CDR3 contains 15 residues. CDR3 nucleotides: TGTGCCAGCAGTGGGGACATTTCAACGAACACTGAAGCTTTCTTT. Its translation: CASSGDISTNTEAFF. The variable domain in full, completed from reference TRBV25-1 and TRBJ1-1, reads EADIYQTPRYLVIGTGKKITLECSQTMGHDKMYWYQQDPGMELHLIHYSYGVNSTEKGDLSSESTVSRIRTEHFPLTLESARPSHTSQYLCASSGDISTNTEAFFGQGTRLTVV.

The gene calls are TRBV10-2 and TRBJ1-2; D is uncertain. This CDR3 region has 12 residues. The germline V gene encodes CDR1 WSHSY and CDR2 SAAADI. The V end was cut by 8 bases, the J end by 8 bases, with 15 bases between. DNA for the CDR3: TGCGCCAGCTCAACTCGGGGAAGGGGCTACACCTTC. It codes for CASSTRGRGYTF.

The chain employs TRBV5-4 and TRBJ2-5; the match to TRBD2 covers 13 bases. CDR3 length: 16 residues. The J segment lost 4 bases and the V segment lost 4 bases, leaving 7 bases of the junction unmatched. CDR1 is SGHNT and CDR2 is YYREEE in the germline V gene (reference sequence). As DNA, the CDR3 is TGTGCCAGCAGCCAGACCGGGACTAGCGGGGCAGAGACCCAGTACTTC. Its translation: CASSQTGTSGAETQYF.

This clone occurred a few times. The CDR3 DNA reads as TGTGCCAGCAGCTCGTTGGGGGGGGAACTGTTTTTT. Translating gives CASSSLGGELFF. V is TRBV27 and J is TRBJ1-4, with D maybe TRBD1 (5 bases). The V end lost 6 bases, the J end lost 12 bases, and 14 bases lay between the germline ends. The CDR3 length is 12 residues. CDR1 is MNHEY, CDR2 SMNVEV, per germline (reference sequence).

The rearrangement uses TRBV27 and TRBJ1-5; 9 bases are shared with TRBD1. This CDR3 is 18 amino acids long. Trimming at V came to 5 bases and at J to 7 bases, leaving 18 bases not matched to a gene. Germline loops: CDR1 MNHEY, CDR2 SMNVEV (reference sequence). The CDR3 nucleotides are TGTGCCAGCAGTGCATTGGGGGGGGGACAGGGCGTAGGGCAGCCCCAGCATTTT. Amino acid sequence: CASSALGGGQGVGQPQHF.

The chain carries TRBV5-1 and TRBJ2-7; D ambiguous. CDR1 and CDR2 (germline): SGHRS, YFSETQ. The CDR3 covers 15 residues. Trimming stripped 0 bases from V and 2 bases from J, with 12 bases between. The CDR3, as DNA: TGCGCCAGCAGCTTGGATTCCGAAACACCCTACGAGCAGTACTTC. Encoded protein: CASSLDSETPYEQYF.

Here the CDR3 reads CASSKDSEKLFF. CDR3 DNA: TGTGCCAGTAGTAAGGACAGCGAAAAACTGTTTTTT. This rearrangement joins TRBV19 to TRBJ1-4; the D gene is possibly TRBD1 (6 bases). Germline CDR1 and CDR2: LNHDA and SQIVND (reference sequence). The CDR3 is 12 residues long. The V end lost 4 bases, the J end lost 8 bases, and 8 bases lay between the germline ends.